Listed below are T cell receptor beta chains from one sample, sequenced in a study of cytomegalovirus exposure and HLA in healthy donors. Clones were read by immunoSEQ multiplex PCR, and TCRdb kept only the in-frame ones, dropping some. This table has about 120,000 clones, around four fifths appearing once. Sequencing was performed on PBMCs. The source is a man in his forties in good health and CMV-seronegative. CDR3s include the opening cysteine and the closing phenylalanine or tryptophan. A D gene is named only where the DNA matches it firmly. Clone size is stated in some rows and not others, as once, few, many or a class when expanded.

CDR3 protein,CDR3 DNA,D gene,CDR3 length,V gene,J gene,clone size
CASNFQVEAFF,TGTGCCAGCAACTTTCAGGTTGAAGCTTTCTTT,NA,11,TRBV2,TRBJ1-1,NA
CASSQAGSGVNSPLHF,TGCGCCAGCAGCCAAGCTGGTTCTGGAGTTAATTCACCCCTCCACTTT,NA,16,TRBV4-3,TRBJ1-6,NA
CASSTPRVGVGTEAFF,TGTGCCAGTAGTACCCCACGGGTAGGGGTGGGCACTGAAGCTTTCTTT,NA,16,TRBV19,TRBJ1-1,NA
CASHRDFYGYTF,TGTGCCAGCCATCGAGATTTCTATGGCTACACCTTC,NA,12,TRBV27,TRBJ1-2,NA
CASGLETGGTGGGYTF,TGTGCTAGTGGTTTGGAGACAGGGGGAACGGGAGGTGGCTACACCTTC,TRBD1,16,TRBV12-5,TRBJ1-2,NA
CASSPVNGELFF,TGTGCCAGCTCACCAGTTAACGGGGAGCTGTTTTTT,NA,12,TRBV18,TRBJ2-2,NA
CASSAGLAGSYNEQFF,TGTGCCAGCAGTGCGGGACTAGCGGGCTCCTACAATGAGCAGTTCTTC,TRBD2,16,TRBV6-6,TRBJ2-1,NA
CASSPGQGTNEKLFF,TGTGCCAGCTCACCAGGACAGGGGACTAATGAAAAACTGTTTTTT,TRBD1,15,TRBV18,TRBJ1-4,NA
CASSSPGQATYGYTF,TGCGCCAGCAGCTCTCCGGGACAGGCCACTTATGGCTACACCTTC,TRBD1,15,TRBV5-1,TRBJ1-2,NA
CASSPGVGLYEQYF,TGTGCCAGCTCACCGGGAGTTGGTCTTTACGAGCAGTACTTC,NA,14,TRBV18,TRBJ2-7,NA
CASSLGHGSYEQYF,TGTGCCAGCAGCCTGGGACACGGCTCCTACGAGCAGTACTTC,NA,14,TRBV11-2,TRBJ2-7,NA
CASSEALSSGELFF,TGTGCCAGCAGTGAAGCGCTTAGCTCCGGGGAGCTGTTTTTT,NA,14,TRBV2,TRBJ2-2,NA
CASGLVAGGEAFF,TGTGCTAGTGGTTTGGTGGCCGGGGGGGAAGCTTTCTTT,NA,13,TRBV12-5,TRBJ1-1,NA
CASTDWTDTQYF,TGTGCCAGTACCGACTGGACAGATACGCAGTATTTT,NA,12,TRBV19,TRBJ2-3,NA
CASSITFGRKEKLFF,TGTGCCAGTAGTATAACCTTCGGGAGAAAAGAAAAACTGTTTTTT,NA,15,TRBV19,TRBJ1-4,NA
CASSTDYLSTDTQYF,TGTGCCAGCAGCACGGACTATTTAAGCACAGATACGCAGTATTTT,NA,15,TRBV7-2,TRBJ2-3,few
CASSSRAPSGNTIYF,TGTGCCAGCAGCTCCAGGGCCCCCTCTGGAAACACCATATATTTT,NA,15,TRBV7-9,TRBJ1-3,NA
CASSPYSNTGELFF,TGTGCCAGCAGCCCCTACAGTAACACCGGGGAGCTGTTTTTT,NA,14,TRBV7-9,TRBJ2-2,NA
CASYRQGLHEQYF,TGTGCCAGCTACCGGCAGGGCCTCCACGAGCAGTACTTC,NA,13,TRBV6-1,TRBJ2-7,NA
CSVAVNLNYGYTF,TGCAGCGTTGCCGTCAACTTAAACTATGGCTACACCTTC,NA,13,TRBV29-1,TRBJ1-2,NA
CASGPADRGDTEAFF,TGTGCTAGTGGCCCAGCGGACAGGGGAGACACTGAAGCTTTCTTT,TRBD1,15,TRBV12-5,TRBJ1-1,NA
CASSRGLAGGYNEQFF,TGTGCCAGCAGTAGGGGACTAGCGGGGGGCTACAATGAGCAGTTCTTC,TRBD2,16,TRBV27,TRBJ2-1,NA
CASGTGEKLFF,TGTGCCAGCGGGACAGGCGAAAAACTGTTTTTT,TRBD1,11,TRBV6-5,TRBJ1-4,NA
CAWSVESGSPLHF,TGTGCCTGGAGTGTAGAGTCGGGTTCACCCCTCCACTTT,NA,13,TRBV30,TRBJ1-6,NA
CASSIEPGLAINEQFF,TGTGCCAGTAGTATAGAACCCGGCCTAGCGATAAATGAGCAGTTCTTC,NA,16,TRBV19,TRBJ2-1,NA
CASRPGQANSPLHF,TGTGCCAGCAGGCCGGGACAGGCAAATTCACCCCTCCACTTT,TRBD1,14,TRBV6-1,TRBJ1-6,NA
CAWSVLGATEAFF,TGTGCCTGGAGTGTTCTGGGGGCCACTGAAGCTTTCTTT,NA,13,TRBV30,TRBJ1-1,NA
CASSFDRLNTEAFF,TGCGCCAGCAGCTTCGACAGGTTGAACACTGAAGCTTTCTTT,NA,14,TRBV5-1,TRBJ1-1,NA
CASSQAQGGNTEAFF,TGTGCCAGCAGCCAAGCGCAGGGTGGGAACACTGAAGCTTTCTTT,NA,15,TRBV4-2,TRBJ1-1,NA
CASSIFGGTEAFF,TGTGCCAGTAGTATCTTCGGGGGGACTGAAGCTTTCTTT,NA,13,TRBV19,TRBJ1-1,NA
CASSQDRQGATNEKLFF,TGCGCCAGCAGCCAAGACCGACAGGGGGCAACTAATGAAAAACTGTTTTTT,TRBD1,17,TRBV4-3,TRBJ1-4,once
CASSLAGGESSGSYNEQFF,TGTGCCAGCAGCTTAGCGGGGGGGGAATCTAGCGGGAGCTACAATGAGCAGTTCTTC,TRBD2,19,TRBV11-2,TRBJ2-1,NA
CASRLDREETQYF,TGCGCCAGCAGACTTGACAGGGAAGAGACCCAGTACTTC,TRBD1,13,TRBV5-1,TRBJ2-5,NA
CASRDKSASSDTQYF,TGTGCCAGTAGAGACAAATCTGCGTCTTCTGATACGCAGTATTTT,NA,15,TRBV19,TRBJ2-3,NA
CASSQELRQSFTDTQYF,TGTGCCAGCAGCCAAGAACTTAGACAGTCTTTCACAGATACGCAGTATTTT,NA,17,TRBV4-2,TRBJ2-3,NA
CASSQDLGSGGHDTQYF,TGCGCCAGCAGCCAAGATCTGGGTAGCGGGGGCCACGATACGCAGTATTTT,TRBD2,17,TRBV4-3,TRBJ2-3,NA
CASSGLAGGIGTQYF,TGTGCCAGCAGCGGACTAGCGGGGGGGATCGGTACGCAGTATTTT,TRBD2,15,TRBV11-2,TRBJ2-3,once
CASTPRGLETQYF,TGTGCCAGTACTCCTAGGGGGCTAGAGACCCAGTACTTC,TRBD1,13,TRBV19,TRBJ2-5,NA
CASSLLRTAGTYGYTF,TGTGCCAGCAGTTTATTACGGACAGCCGGTACCTATGGCTACACCTTC,NA,16,TRBV28,TRBJ1-2,NA
CASSLEEGEGYGYTF,TGCGCCAGCAGCTTGGAGGAGGGCGAGGGCTATGGCTACACCTTC,NA,15,TRBV5-1,TRBJ1-2,NA
CASSERDEKLFF,TGTGCCAGCAGTGAGAGGGATGAAAAACTGTTTTTT,NA,12,TRBV2,TRBJ1-4,NA
CASSKREGGGYTF,TGTGCCAGTAGTAAACGAGAGGGCGGTGGCTACACCTTC,NA,13,TRBV19,TRBJ1-2,NA
CASSLHSNNEQFF,TGTGCCAGCAGCTTACACTCGAACAATGAGCAGTTCTTC,NA,13,TRBV7-9,TRBJ2-1,NA
CASSLWLGAYTEAFF,TGTGCCAGCAGCTTGTGGCTGGGGGCGTACACTGAAGCTTTCTTT,NA,15,TRBV5-5,TRBJ1-1,NA
CATSRGPGQGQPQHF,TGTGCCACCAGCAGAGGGCCGGGACAGGGGCAGCCCCAGCATTTT,TRBD1,15,TRBV15,TRBJ1-5,once
CASSLQAAEQFF,TGCGCCAGCAGCTTGCAAGCGGCTGAGCAGTTCTTC,NA,12,TRBV5-1,TRBJ2-1,NA
CASSARIGQPQHF,TGTGCCAGCAGTGCTAGAATTGGTCAGCCCCAGCATTTT,NA,13,TRBV7-9,TRBJ1-5,NA
CSVDFGGNTIYF,TGCAGCGTTGATTTCGGGGGAAACACCATATATTTT,NA,12,TRBV29-1,TRBJ1-3,NA
CASSGLAGDQFF,TGTGCCAGCAGCGGACTAGCGGGAGACCAGTTCTTC,TRBD2,12,TRBV6-5,TRBJ2-1,once
CASSSGQGNQPQHF,TGCGCCAGCAGTAGTGGACAGGGAAATCAGCCCCAGCATTTT,TRBD1,14,TRBV10-1,TRBJ1-5,NA
CAWSRQVNTEAFF,TGTGCCTGGTCAAGACAGGTGAACACTGAAGCTTTCTTT,NA,13,TRBV30,TRBJ1-1,NA